The clone carrying this T cell receptor beta chain was detected only a few times. These data come from a study of T-cell memory formation after mild COVID-19. TCRdb re-called the 5' RACE reads with MiXCR, one entry per CDR3 protein. The table records 280,000 or so distinct CDR3 sequences, 8% to 10% of them present only once. Sequences were obtained from PBMCs or a T cell subset sorted from them (not recorded which). This receptor was obtained from a man younger than 35 who had mild COVID-19 (a few samples of this study predate the infection). Cell type and time point are not known.

The CDR3 region is CASSSWLQEDTQYF. The CDR3 DNA sequence: TGTGCCAGCAGCTCTTGGCTGCAGGAGGATACGCAGTATTTT. V and J are TRBV7-9 and TRBJ2-3; no reliable D call. Germline CDR1 and CDR2: SEHNR and FQNEAQ (reference sequence). CDR3 length equals 14 residues. Trimming pared 4 bases from V and 6 bases from J, leaving 14 bases between.